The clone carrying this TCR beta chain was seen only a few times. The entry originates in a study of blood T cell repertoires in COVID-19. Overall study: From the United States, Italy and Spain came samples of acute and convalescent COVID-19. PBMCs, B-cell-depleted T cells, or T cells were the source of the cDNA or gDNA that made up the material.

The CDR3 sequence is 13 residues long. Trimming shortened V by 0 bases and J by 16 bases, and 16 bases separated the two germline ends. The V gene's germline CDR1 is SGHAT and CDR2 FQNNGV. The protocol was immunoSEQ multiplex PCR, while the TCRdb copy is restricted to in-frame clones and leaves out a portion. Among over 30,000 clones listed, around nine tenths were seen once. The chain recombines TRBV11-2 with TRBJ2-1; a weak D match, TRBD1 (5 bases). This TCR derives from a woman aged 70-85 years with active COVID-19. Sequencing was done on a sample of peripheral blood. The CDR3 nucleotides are TGTGCCAGCAGCTTAGATCAAGTAGGGGCCTCCTTCTTC. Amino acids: CASSLDQVGASFF. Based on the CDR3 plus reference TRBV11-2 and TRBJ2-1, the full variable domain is EAGVAQSPRYKIIEKRQSVAFWCNPISGHATLYWYQQILGQGPKLLIQFQNNGVVDDSQLPKDRFSAERLKGVDSTLKIQPAKLEDSAVYLCASSLDQVGASFFGPGTRLTVL.